These 17 T cell receptor beta chains were all obtained from the same sample, sequenced in a study of glioma-infiltrating T cells. TCR alpha and beta CDR3 regions were amplified from RNA using iRepertoire nested multiplex PCR. Via MiXCR, TCRdb re-called the multiplex PCR reads, giving one row per CDR3 protein. This table holds roughly 130,000 distinct CDR3 sequences, about 25% found once. The sample comprised glioma tissue, nonneoplastic brain tissue, or PBMCs (not recorded which). Source of these receptors: a human donor with low-grade glioma or glioblastoma, undergoing nonglioma brain surgery, or in good health (not recorded which).

With regard to this clonotype: The missing conserved phenylalanine or tryptophan at the end of this CDR3 makes a read error likely. The rearrangement links TRBV4-1 to TRBJ2-1; TRBD2 might be the D (5 bases). The CDR3 loop spans 15 amino acids. Looked up from germline, CDR1 is MGHRA and CDR2 is YSYEKL. Here the CDR3 reads CAISQDLQMEDEQFL. For the CDR3, the DNA is TGCGCCATCAGCCAAGATCTACAGATGGAGGATGAGCAGTTCCTC.

The chain uses TRBV7-9 and TRBJ2-7; 10 nucleotides agree with TRBD1. This CDR3 is 12 amino acids long. V trimming: 5 bases; J trimming: 7 bases; junction bases outside the gene matches: 2. Per germline, CDR1 SEHNR and CDR2 FQNEAQ (reference sequence). CDR3 protein: CASSPGQGEQYV. The CDR3 region has the DNA TGTGCCAGCAGCCCGGGACAGGGGGAGCAGTACGTC.

This chain connects TRBV19 to TRBJ1-4, with D hard to call. CDR3 length equals 16 residues. With 10 bases removed from V and 0 bases from J, the gap between germline ends came to 18 bases. Germline lookup yields CDR1 LNHDA and CDR2 SQIVND (reference sequence). The CDR3 loop is CATTGVLGTTNEKLFF. The CDR3 DNA is TGTGCCACCACTGGGGTTCTGGGCACAACTAATGAAAAACTGTTTTTT.

In regard to this clonotype: This may stem from a read error, because a much larger clone lies one nucleotide away. This rearrangement joins TRBV7-9 to TRBJ2-4, with D hard to call. Germline values: CDR1 SEHNR, CDR2 FQNEAQ (reference sequence). The CDR3 is 12 residues long. The CDR3 bases are TGTGCCGGCAGCTCCTCAACGGACATTCAGTACTTC. Its protein product is CAGSSSTDIQYF.

To note about this clonotype: The final CDR3 position lacks the conserved phenylalanine or tryptophan, pointing to a likely read error. The CDR3 DNA reads as TGTGCCAGCAGTCTAGGGGGACATATGGGCGGCTACACCCTC. It translates to CASSLGGHMGGYTL. The chain employs TRBV7-2 and TRBJ1-2; tentatively, D is TRBD1 (6 bases). CDR3 length equals 14 residues. Trimming stripped 6 bases from V and 8 bases from J, with 19 bases between. Germline lookup yields CDR1 SGHTA and CDR2 FQGNSA.

This clonotype is a singleton in its sample. This may come from a read error, since a much larger clone is one base off. The V call is TRBV6-6, the J call TRBJ2-5; D unresolved. The J call may be in error: the DNA end matches TRBJ2-7 better. CDR1 and CDR2 from the germline V gene are MNHNY and SVGAGI (reference sequence). The CDR3 extends over 14 amino acids. The CDR3 loop reads CASSYSLRNYEQYF. CDR3 coding DNA: TGTGCCAGCAGTTACTCTTTGCGGAACTACGAGCAGTACTTC.

In regard to this clonotype: This clone may be a read error of a much larger clone one base away. The chain employs TRBV20-1 and TRBJ2-1; 7 bases are shared with TRBD2. The germline CDR1 and CDR2 sequences are DFQATT and SNEGSKA (reference sequence). The trim removed 4 bases at V and 8 bases at J, leaving 11 bases unmatched. The CDR3 runs to 14 residues. CDR3 residues: CSAITSVGGHEQFF. For the CDR3, the DNA is TGCAGTGCTATTACTAGCGTGGGGGGACATGAGCAGTTCTTC.

This sequence joins TRBV20-1 and TRBJ1-1; 11 nucleotides line up with TRBD1. CDR3 length equals 11 residues. J was trimmed by 10 bases and V by 6 bases; bases with no gene match: 4. Per germline, CDR1 DFQATT and CDR2 SNEGSKA (reference sequence). CDR3 residues: CSADRGRRAFF. The CDR3, as DNA: TGCAGTGCGGACAGGGGGCGACGAGCTTTCTTT.

The chain is built from TRBV4-1 and TRBJ1-2; unclear D gene. The length of the CDR3 is 12 residues. Germline V lookup: CDR1 MGHRA, CDR2 YSYEKL. V was shortened by 5 bases and J by 3 bases, with 7 bases between the two germline ends. The CDR3 DNA sequence: TGCGCCAGCAGCGCCAATCACTATGGCTACACCTTC. Amino acids: CASSANHYGYTF.

At least ten counts were recorded for this clonotype. The chain links TRBV6-1 to TRBJ2-3; D is undetermined. V dropped 7 bases and J dropped 4 bases, with 12 bases sitting between them. The length of the CDR3 is 13 residues. The germline V gene has CDR1 MNHNS and CDR2 SASEGT. CDR3 region: CASTRTSPDTQYF. CDR3 nucleotides: TGTGCCAGCACCCGTACGAGCCCAGATACGCAGTATTTT.

This clonotype was seen many times. The CDR3 DNA follows: TGTGCCAGCAGTGGGGGAGCGAACACCATATATTTT. It encodes CASSGGANTIYF. This chain links TRBV27 with TRBJ1-3; tentatively, D is TRBD1 (5 bases). Trimming removed 5 bases at V and 7 bases at J, with 9 bases between. Germline-derived CDR1 and CDR2 are MNHEY and SMNVEV (reference sequence). The CDR3 contains 12 residues.

The genes are TRBV29-1 and TRBJ2-4; TRBD2 agrees at 7 bases. The CDR3 is 14 residues long. V lost 0 bases and J lost 1; bases outside the gene matches: 0. Germline assignment: CDR1 SQVTM and CDR2 ANQGSEA. The CDR3 sequence: CSVEDSGAKNIQYF. CDR3 in DNA: TGCAGCGTTGAAGATAGCGGGGCCAAAAACATTCAGTACTTC.

This clonotype was seen more than once but under ten times. The J gene is TRBJ1-1, the V gene TRBV10-3; D is uncertain. The CDR3 has 15 residues. CDR1 and CDR2 from the germline V gene are ENHRY and SYGVKD. V lost 2 bases, J lost 0 bases, and 10 bases lay in between. CDR3 residues: CAISELASLNTEAFF. The DNA for the CDR3 is TGTGCCATCAGTGAGCTGGCCTCGCTGAACACTGAAGCTTTCTTT.

This clonotype was counted ten times or more. This chain uses TRBV7-9 with TRBJ1-5, with TRBD1 as a possible D gene (5 bases). Per the germline V gene, CDR1 is SEHNR and CDR2 is FQNEAQ (reference sequence). Trimming removed 9 bases from V and 7 bases from J, with 13 bases in between. This CDR3 is 12 amino acids long. Here the CDR3 DNA reads TGTGCCAGTGGGCAGGGAAGCCAGCCCCAGCATTTT. Its translation is CASGQGSQPQHF.

At least ten counts were recorded for this clonotype. This chain joins TRBV6-1 and TRBJ1-2; 11 nucleotides align to TRBD1. V shed 6 bases and J 8 bases; nucleotides not matched to a gene: 5. CDR1 MNHNS and CDR2 SASEGT come from the germline V gene. The CDR3 has 13 amino acids. Here the CDR3 reads CASSPRDRGGYTF. Written as DNA, the CDR3 is TGTGCCAGCAGCCCCAGGGACAGGGGGGGCTACACCTTC.

This rearrangement joins TRBV4-1 to TRBJ2-6; no firm D call. The germline gives CDR1 MGHRA, CDR2 YSYEKL. The CDR3 spans 17 residues. Trimming pared 1 base from V and 2 bases from J, leaving 12 bases between. CDR3 nucleotides: TGCGCCAGCAGCCAAGGCCCCACAGCAACTGGGGCCAACGTCCTGACTTTC. It encodes CASSQGPTATGANVLTF.

This clonotype has only a few counts. At one boundary the junction diverges from the germline segment, which might be a read error. V and J are TRBV7-6 and TRBJ2-2; tentatively, D is TRBD2 (6 bases). The CDR3 length is 19 residues. The germline CDR1 and CDR2 sequences are SGHVS and FNYEAQ. This CDR3 is CASSPTHTIAESNTGELFF. CDR3 nucleotides: TGTGCTAGCAGCCCTACCCATACCATAGCGGAGTCGAACACCGGGGAGCTGTTTTTT.